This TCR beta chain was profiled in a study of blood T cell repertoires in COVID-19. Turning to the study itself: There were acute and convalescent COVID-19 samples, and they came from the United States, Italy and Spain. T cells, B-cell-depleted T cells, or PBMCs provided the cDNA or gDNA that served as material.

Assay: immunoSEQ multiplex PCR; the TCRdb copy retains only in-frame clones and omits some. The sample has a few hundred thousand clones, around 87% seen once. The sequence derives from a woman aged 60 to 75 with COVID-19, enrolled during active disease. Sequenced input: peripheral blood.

CDR3 loop: CASSLASGDYEQYF. CDR3 sequence (DNA): TGTGCCAGTAGTCTGGCTAGCGGAGACTACGAGCAGTACTTC. The V gene is TRBV19, the J gene TRBJ2-7; the match to TRBD2 covers 7 bases. J gave up 3 bases and V 5 bases, and 7 bases lay outside the gene matches. The CDR3 totals 14 residues. Per the germline V gene, CDR1 is LNHDA and CDR2 is SQIVND (reference sequence).